This T cell receptor beta chain was found in a study of cytomegalovirus exposure and HLA in healthy donors. Regarding the study as a whole: Despite most TCR sequences being rare, some public TCRs occurred in many donors. In a later analysis, most CMV-associated TCR beta chains appeared HLA-restricted. Reports indicated that the classifier achieved high specificity and sensitivity in diagnosing cytomegalovirus status.

The PCR ran on 60 Vbeta and 13 Jbeta primers. The data were produced by immunoSEQ multiplex PCR, yet TCRdb's version contains in-frame clones alone and is incomplete. The sample lists tens of thousands of clones, 6% to 9% occurring once. This clone was seen a few times. Its specificity is unknown. Trimming cost V 7 bases and J 5 bases; bases outside gene matches: 19. CDR1 MNHEY and CDR2 SMNVEV come from the germline V gene (reference sequence). CDR3 size: 17 residues. V and J are TRBV27 and TRBJ1-1; 7 bases align to TRBD1. Sequencing was performed on PBMCs. This TCR was sampled from a man aged 45-65 years in good health and CMV-seronegative. CDR3 bases: TGTGCCAGCAACGGTCACATCGGGACAGCTCAGGGGACTGAAGCTTTCTTT. This codes for CASNGHIGTAQGTEAFF.